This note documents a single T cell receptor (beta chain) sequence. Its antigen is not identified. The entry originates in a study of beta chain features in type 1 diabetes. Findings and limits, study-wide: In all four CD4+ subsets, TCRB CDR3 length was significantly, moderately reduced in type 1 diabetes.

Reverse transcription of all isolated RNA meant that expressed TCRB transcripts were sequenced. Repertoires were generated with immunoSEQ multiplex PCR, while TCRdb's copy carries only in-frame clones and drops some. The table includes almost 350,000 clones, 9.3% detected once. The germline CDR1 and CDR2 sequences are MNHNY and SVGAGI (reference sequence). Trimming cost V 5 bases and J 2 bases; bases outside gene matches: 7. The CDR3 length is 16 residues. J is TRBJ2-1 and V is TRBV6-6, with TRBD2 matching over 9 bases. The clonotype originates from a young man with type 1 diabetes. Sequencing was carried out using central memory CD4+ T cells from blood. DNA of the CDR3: TGTGCCAGCAGTACCACTGTAGCGGGGGCCTACAATGAGCAGTTCTTC. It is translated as CASSTTVAGAYNEQFF.